One T cell receptor beta chain is described in this entry. The data stem from a study of shared clonotypes between healthy human individuals. The CDR3 totals 16 residues. The germline V gene encodes CDR1 SGHRS and CDR2 YFSETQ. The junction had 13 bases not matched to a gene; V was cut back by 7 bases and J by 10 bases. As processed by the authors: Filtering differed because ImmunoSEQ produced junction-only sequences that carried no quality scores. Clones were read by immunoSEQ multiplex PCR, and TCRdb kept only the in-frame ones, dropping some. From that table come the V and J calls and clone size; the DNA was used to work out D and trimming. The sample includes under 1,100,000 clones, around 74% of them seen just once.

Sequencing was carried out using memory CD4+ T cells sorted from blood. Subset given: CD45RA-negative fraction. This receptor was obtained from a man aged 18 to 30 in good health. The chain recombines TRBV5-1 with TRBJ2-1, with 14 bases identical to TRBD2. This CDR3 reads CASFSSSGTSGREQFF. The CDR3 bases are TGCGCCAGCTTCTCCTCCTCCGGGACTAGCGGGAGAGAGCAGTTCTTC.